The next 14 T cell receptor beta chains were all read from a single sample in a study of cytomegalovirus exposure and HLA in healthy donors. Using immunoSEQ multiplex PCR, the repertoire was profiled, and TCRdb retains in-frame clones only, with some absent. The sample has about 130,000 clones, nearly 90% seen once; the top ten hold roughly 1.2%. The source material was PBMCs. The receptors were sampled from a woman aged 18-29 years in good health and CMV-seronegative.

The chain couples TRBV2 to TRBJ1-1, with a possible D match to TRBD1 (6 bases). This CDR3 contains 15 residues. Per the germline V gene, CDR1 is SNHLY and CDR2 is FYNNEI. V lost 4 bases, J lost 2 bases, and 14 bases lay in between. The CDR3 sequence: CASSGNRVSNTEAFF. For the CDR3, the DNA is TGTGCCAGCAGTGGCAACAGGGTCTCCAACACTGAAGCTTTCTTT.

The gene calls are TRBV5-8 and TRBJ1-2; D uncertain. From germline, CDR1 is SGHTS and CDR2 YDEGEE. The CDR3 is 12 amino acids. V dropped 4 bases and J dropped 4 bases, with 8 bases sitting between them. In nucleotides, the CDR3 is TGTGCCAGCAGCCCTGAGTCCTATGGCTACACCTTC. Its protein is CASSPESYGYTF.

This chain uses TRBV18 with TRBJ1-6, with TRBD1 matching 7 bases. CDR1 is KGHSH and CDR2 is LQKENI in the germline V gene. Trimming at V came to 3 bases and at J to 12 bases, leaving 11 bases not matched to a gene. There are 15 residues in the CDR3. The CDR3 here is CASSPPAGDRLPLHF. CDR3 in DNA: TGTGCCAGCTCACCCCCGGCAGGGGACAGACTACCCCTCCACTTT.

DNA of the CDR3: TGTGCCAGTAGTATAGCCCACAATCAGCCCCAGCATTTT. It specifies CASSIAHNQPQHF. This chain connects TRBV19 to TRBJ1-5; unclear D gene. V lost 1 base to trimming and J lost 3 bases, with 4 bases between them. The CDR3 has 13 residues. Germline assignment: CDR1 LNHDA and CDR2 SQIVND (reference sequence).

The rearrangement joins TRBV6-5 to TRBJ1-4, with D uncertain. V was trimmed by 0 bases and J by 6 bases, leaving 5 bases between them. This CDR3 has 13 residues. Germline CDR1 reads MNHEY; CDR2 reads SVGAGI. For the CDR3, the DNA is TGTGCCAGCAGTTACTCCGGTGATGAAAAACTGTTTTTT. This translates into CASSYSGDEKLFF.

The J gene is TRBJ2-5, the V gene TRBV2; 10 nucleotides match TRBD1. This CDR3 has 14 residues. J was trimmed by 4 bases and V by 3 bases; bases with no gene match: 2. Germline-derived CDR1 and CDR2 are SNHLY and FYNNEI. Written as DNA, the CDR3 is TGTGCCAGCAGTGAGCGGGACAGGGGAGAGACCCAGTACTTC. It specifies CASSERDRGETQYF.

This chain uses TRBV25-1 with TRBJ2-7, with D uncertain. This CDR3 contains 14 residues. V was trimmed by 1 base and J by 0 bases, leaving 7 bases between them. In germline, CDR1 is MGHDK, CDR2 SYGVNS. The DNA of the CDR3 is TGTGCCAGCAGTGAATCGCAGGACTCCTACGAGCAGTACTTC. Encoded protein: CASSESQDSYEQYF.

The V gene is TRBV19, the J gene TRBJ2-7; D is possibly TRBD1 (6 bases). Germline CDR1 LNHDA, CDR2 SQIVND (reference sequence). This CDR3 contains 14 residues. With 6 bases removed from V and 4 bases from J, the gap between germline ends came to 16 bases. CDR3 loop: CASSEPGHSYEQYF. The CDR3 DNA reads as TGTGCCAGTAGCGAACCGGGACACAGTTACGAGCAGTACTTC.

V usage is TRBV11-2 and J usage is TRBJ1-2; D unresolved. The CDR3 spans 12 residues. CDR1 SGHAT and CDR2 FQNNGV come from the germline V gene. V lost 3 bases to trimming and J lost 2 bases, with 4 bases between them. In DNA, the CDR3 is TGTGCCAGCAGCTTCCAGAACTATGGCTACACCTTC. It yields the protein CASSFQNYGYTF.

This chain connects TRBV9 to TRBJ2-3; D not resolved. The CDR3 is 15 residues long. Per the germline V gene, CDR1 is SGDLS and CDR2 is YYNGEE. V gave up 0 bases and J gave up 0 bases, with 8 bases separating them. In DNA, the CDR3 is TGTGCCAGCAGCGTAGGGGCACGTAGCACAGATACGCAGTATTTT. Translated: CASSVGARSTDTQYF.

The V gene is TRBV7-3, the J gene TRBJ1-2; no clear D. V lost 5 bases to trimming and J lost 5 bases, with 6 bases between them. This CDR3 comprises 11 residues. From germline, CDR1 is SGHTA and CDR2 FQGTGA. CDR3 coding DNA: TGTGCCAGCAGCGCAGGATATGGCTACACCTTC. Its protein product is CASSAGYGYTF.

In its sample, this clone was seen once. This chain uses TRBV19 with TRBJ2-7; 7 bases agree with TRBD2. CDR3 length: 15 amino acids. CDR1 and CDR2 (germline): LNHDA, SQIVND (reference sequence). V dropped 3 bases and J dropped 0; count of bases not matched to a gene: 5. The CDR3 sequence is CASSMGGGRSYEQYF. The CDR3 nucleotides are TGTGCCAGTAGTATGGGCGGGGGACGCTCCTACGAGCAGTACTTC.

This sequence joins TRBV10-2 and TRBJ2-7; 8 nucleotides align to TRBD1. CDR1 and CDR2 from the germline V gene are WSHSY and SAAADI. The CDR3 loop spans 15 amino acids. Germline trimming cut 6 bases from V and 0 bases from J; bases unmatched to any gene: 7. The CDR3 DNA reads TGCGCCAGCAGCGATAGGACAGGGAGCTCCTACGAGCAGTACTTC. The encoded protein is CASSDRTGSSYEQYF.

The chain employs TRBV11-3 and TRBJ1-1; 7 nucleotides align to TRBD1. Germline CDR1 SGHNT, CDR2 YENEEA. This CDR3 region has 16 residues. V lost 2 bases, J lost 6 bases, and 12 bases stayed unmatched. The CDR3 nucleotides are TGTGCCAGCAGCTTAAGGTCGGAAGGGGGCAAAGCTGAAGCTTTCTTT. It yields the protein CASSLRSEGGKAEAFF.